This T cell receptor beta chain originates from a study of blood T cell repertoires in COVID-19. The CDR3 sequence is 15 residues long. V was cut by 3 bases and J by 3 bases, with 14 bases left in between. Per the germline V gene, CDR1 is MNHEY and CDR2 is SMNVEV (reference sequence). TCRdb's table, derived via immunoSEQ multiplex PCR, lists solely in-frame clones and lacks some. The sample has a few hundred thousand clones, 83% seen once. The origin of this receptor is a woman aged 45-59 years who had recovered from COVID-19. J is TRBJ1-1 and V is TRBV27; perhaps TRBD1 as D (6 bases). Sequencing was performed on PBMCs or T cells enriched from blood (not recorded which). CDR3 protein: CASSFQGLGDTEAFF. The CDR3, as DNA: TGTGCCAGCAGTTTCCAGGGGTTAGGGGACACTGAAGCTTTCTTT.